Many counts were recorded for the clone carrying this TCR beta chain. Its matching antigen is unknown. This specimen comes from a study of T cell repertoires in cytomegalovirus infection. The overall study: Signatures in public TCR beta sequences pointed to both CMV infection and matching HLA type. Study-level points and caveats: HLA-C-restricted CMV clonotypes gave the most frequent clonotype in two of eight donors.

TCRdb ran MiXCR on the reads and lists one entry per CDR3 protein. Counted here are under 600,000 distinct CDR3 sequences, approximately 15% occurring once; the ten biggest clones make up approximately 24%. Sequenced sample: CD8+ T cells from PBMCs. The sequence was obtained from a human donor in good health (CMV status not recorded). Some clones in this sample may be carry-over from other donors' samples.

The CDR3 sequence: CASSPQTGPLNTEAFF. The CDR3 nucleotides read TGTGCCAGCAGCCCACAGACAGGTCCGCTGAACACTGAAGCTTTCTTT. The chain is built from TRBV11-2 and TRBJ1-1; D might be TRBD1 (6 bases). The germline V and J ends were trimmed by 5 bases and 0 bases, with 16 bases remaining between them. CDR3 length equals 16 residues. Germline CDR1 is SGHAT and CDR2 is FQNNGV.